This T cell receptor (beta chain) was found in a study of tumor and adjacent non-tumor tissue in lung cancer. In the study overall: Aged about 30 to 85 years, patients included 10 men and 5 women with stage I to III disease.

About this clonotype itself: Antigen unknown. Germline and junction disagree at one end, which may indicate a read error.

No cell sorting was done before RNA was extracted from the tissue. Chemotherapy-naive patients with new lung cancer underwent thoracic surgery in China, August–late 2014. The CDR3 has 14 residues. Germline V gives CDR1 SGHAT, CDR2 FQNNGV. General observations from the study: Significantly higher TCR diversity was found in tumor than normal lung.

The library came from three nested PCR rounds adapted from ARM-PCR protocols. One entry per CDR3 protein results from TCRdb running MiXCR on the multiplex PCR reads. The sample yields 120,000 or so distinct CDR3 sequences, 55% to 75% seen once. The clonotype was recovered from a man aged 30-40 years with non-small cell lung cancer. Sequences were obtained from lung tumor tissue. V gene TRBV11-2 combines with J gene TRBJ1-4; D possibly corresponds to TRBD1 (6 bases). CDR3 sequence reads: CASCLNRGGEKPFF. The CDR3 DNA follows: TGTGCCAGCTGCTTAAATAGAGGGGGAGAAAAACCGTTTTTT.